The sequence of this TCR beta chain was determined in a study of blood T cell repertoires in COVID-19. Study as a whole: PBMCs, B-cell-depleted T cells, or T cells were the source of the cDNA or gDNA that made up the material.

This clone appeared a few times. Original processing methods: The assay estimated nucleated cells by amplifying reference gene primers. The data were produced by immunoSEQ multiplex PCR, yet TCRdb's version contains in-frame clones alone and is incomplete. That table is the source of V, J and clone size, and D and trimming were worked out from the DNA. The table has tens of thousands of clones, over 65% seen once. The TCR originated in an elderly woman with acute or convalescent COVID-19. Sequencing input: peripheral blood.

Here the CDR3 reads CASSLATGTGDEQYF. The CDR3 DNA sequence: TGTGCCAGCAGCTTAGCCACCGGGACAGGGGACGAGCAGTACTTC. V gene TRBV7-8 combines with J gene TRBJ2-7, with TRBD1 identical over 10 bases. V lost 0 bases to trimming and J lost 5 bases; unmatched junction nucleotides: 4. This CDR3 has 15 amino acids. Germline V gives CDR1 SGHVS, CDR2 FQNEAQ.